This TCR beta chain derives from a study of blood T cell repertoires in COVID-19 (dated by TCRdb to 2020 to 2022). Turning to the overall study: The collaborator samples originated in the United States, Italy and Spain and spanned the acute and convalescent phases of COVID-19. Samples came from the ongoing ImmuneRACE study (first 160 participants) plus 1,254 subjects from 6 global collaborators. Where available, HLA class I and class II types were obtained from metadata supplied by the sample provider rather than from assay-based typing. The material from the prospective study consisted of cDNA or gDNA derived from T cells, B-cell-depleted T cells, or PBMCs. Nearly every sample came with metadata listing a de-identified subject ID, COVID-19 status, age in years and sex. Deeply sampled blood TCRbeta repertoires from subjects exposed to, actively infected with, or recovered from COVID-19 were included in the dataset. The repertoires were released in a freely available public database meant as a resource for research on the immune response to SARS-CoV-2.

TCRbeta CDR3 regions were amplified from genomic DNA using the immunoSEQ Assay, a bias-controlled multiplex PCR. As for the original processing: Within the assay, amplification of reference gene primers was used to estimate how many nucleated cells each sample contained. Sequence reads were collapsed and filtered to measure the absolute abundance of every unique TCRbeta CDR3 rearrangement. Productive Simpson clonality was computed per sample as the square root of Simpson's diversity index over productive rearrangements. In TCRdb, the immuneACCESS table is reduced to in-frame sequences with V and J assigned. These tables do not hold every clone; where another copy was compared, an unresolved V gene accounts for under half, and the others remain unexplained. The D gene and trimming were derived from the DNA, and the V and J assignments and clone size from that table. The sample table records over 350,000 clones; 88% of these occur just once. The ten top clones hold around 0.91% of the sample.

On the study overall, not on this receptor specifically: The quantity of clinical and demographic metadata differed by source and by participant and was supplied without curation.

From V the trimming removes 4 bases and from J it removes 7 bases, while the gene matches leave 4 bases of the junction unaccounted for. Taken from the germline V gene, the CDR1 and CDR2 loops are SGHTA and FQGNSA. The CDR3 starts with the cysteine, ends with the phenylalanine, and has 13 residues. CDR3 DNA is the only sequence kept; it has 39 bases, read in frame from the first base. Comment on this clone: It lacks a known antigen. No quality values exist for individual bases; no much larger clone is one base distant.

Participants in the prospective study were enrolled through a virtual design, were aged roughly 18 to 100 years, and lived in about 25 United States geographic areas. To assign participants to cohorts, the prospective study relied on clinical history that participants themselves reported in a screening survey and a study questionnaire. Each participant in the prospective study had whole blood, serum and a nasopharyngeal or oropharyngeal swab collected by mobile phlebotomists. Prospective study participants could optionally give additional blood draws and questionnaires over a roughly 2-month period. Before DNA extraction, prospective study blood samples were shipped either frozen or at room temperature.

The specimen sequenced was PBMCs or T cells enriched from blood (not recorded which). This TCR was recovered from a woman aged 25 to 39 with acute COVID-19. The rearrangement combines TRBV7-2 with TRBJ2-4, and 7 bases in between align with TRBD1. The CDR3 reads CASSSATGNIQYF. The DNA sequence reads TGTGCCAGCAGCTCAGCGACAGGGAACATTCAGTACTTC.